This T cell receptor beta chain came from a study of blood T cell repertoires in COVID-19. Whole-study context: Sample material is recorded as cDNA or gDNA derived from T cells, B-cell-depleted T cells, or PBMCs.

Those who participated ranged in age from roughly 18 to 89 years and resided in about two dozen US areas. This clone has a single count. Assay used: immunoSEQ multiplex PCR; TCRdb lists only in-frame clones, some missing. The sample holds roughly 500,000 clones, 75% to 90% seen once. The CDR3 has 14 residues. The ends lost 8 bases at V and 9 bases at J; junction bases unmatched: 8. Germline-derived CDR1 and CDR2 are SGHAT and FQNNGV. The sequenced material came from PBMCs or T cells enriched from blood (not recorded which). This sequence originates from a woman in her sixties who had recovered from COVID-19. V usage is TRBV11-2 and J usage is TRBJ1-6, with TRBD1 matching over 9 bases. CDR3 protein: CASRRTGVISPLHF. In nucleotides, the CDR3 is TGTGCCAGCCGACGGACAGGGGTTATTTCACCCCTCCACTTT.